This T cell receptor (beta chain) was sequenced in a study of CD8 T cells in Susac syndrome. Whole-study context: At blood draw, Susac syndrome patients were therapy-naive, on corticosteroids, or on intravenous immunoglobulin alone. Findings of the study overall: The relatively small number of individuals in the TCR sequencing and HLA analysis was acknowledged by the study.

About this clonotype: Its antigen remains unknown.

This CDR3 has 18 amino acids. Germline CDR1 is LNHNV and CDR2 is YYDKDF (reference sequence). V lost 4 bases, J lost 1 base, and 4 bases stayed unmatched. Random hexamers primed reverse transcription of about 0.5 to 1 ug RNA. The TCR beta CDR3 was amplified by immunoSEQ multiplex PCR across 54 Vbeta, 13 Jbeta. Using its own MiXCR run on the immunoSEQ multiplex PCR reads, TCRdb lists one record per CDR3 protein. Seen here are about 140,000 distinct CDR3 sequences, more than 85% observed once, and the top ten hold more than 0.11%. This rearrangement joins TRBV15 to TRBJ2-1; 16 bases are shared with TRBD2. This sequence originates from a human donor with Susac syndrome. Sequencing was performed on CD4+ T cells from PBMCs. CDR3 coding DNA: TGTGCCACCAGCATCCCGGGACTAGCGGGAGGGTCCTACAATGAGCAGTTCTTC. This sequence encodes CATSIPGLAGGSYNEQFF.